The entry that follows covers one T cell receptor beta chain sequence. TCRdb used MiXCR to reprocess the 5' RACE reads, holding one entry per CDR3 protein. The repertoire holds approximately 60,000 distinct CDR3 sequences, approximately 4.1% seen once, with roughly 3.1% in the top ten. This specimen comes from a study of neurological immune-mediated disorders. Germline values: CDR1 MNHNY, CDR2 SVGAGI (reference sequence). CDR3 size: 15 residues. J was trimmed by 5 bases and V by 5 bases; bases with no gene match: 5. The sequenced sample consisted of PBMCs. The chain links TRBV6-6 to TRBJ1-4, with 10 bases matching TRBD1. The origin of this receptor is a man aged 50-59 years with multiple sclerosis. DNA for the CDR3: TGTGCCAGCAGTCAGGACAGGGGGGAGAATGAAAAACTGTTTTTT. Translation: CASSQDRGENEKLFF.